Listed here is a single T cell receptor beta chain. The antigen is not known. The data derive from a study of cytotoxic CD8 clonotypes in ibrutinib-treated CLL. Study as a whole: There were some 10 relapsed/refractory patients and about 14 treatment-naive patients, and around 17 were IGHV unmutated. The study, taken as a whole, reports: The clonality went up when patients responded to ibrutinib and dropped back toward baseline at progression. Against age-matched healthy donors, baseline clonality ran higher and tracked circulating CD8+ T-cell counts.

V dropped 7 bases and J dropped 6 bases, with 12 bases sitting between them. Germline assignment: CDR1 MNHNS and CDR2 SASEGT. The CDR3 spans 13 residues. The targeted sequencing depth was 1 in 200,000 to 1 in 1 million T cells. Profiling relied on immunoSEQ multiplex PCR, and the TCRdb table lists in-frame clones only, not all of them. The table lists tens of thousands of clones, approximately 69% of them singletons. The sequence was collected from a human donor with chronic lymphocytic leukemia. This specimen consisted of PBMCs, obtained before ibrutinib treatment. This chain joins TRBV6-1 and TRBJ2-2; possible D gene TRBD2, 5 bases. DNA for the CDR3: TGTGCCAGCAAGGAGGACTTCCCCGGGGAGCTGTTTTTT. Translation gives CASKEDFPGELFF.